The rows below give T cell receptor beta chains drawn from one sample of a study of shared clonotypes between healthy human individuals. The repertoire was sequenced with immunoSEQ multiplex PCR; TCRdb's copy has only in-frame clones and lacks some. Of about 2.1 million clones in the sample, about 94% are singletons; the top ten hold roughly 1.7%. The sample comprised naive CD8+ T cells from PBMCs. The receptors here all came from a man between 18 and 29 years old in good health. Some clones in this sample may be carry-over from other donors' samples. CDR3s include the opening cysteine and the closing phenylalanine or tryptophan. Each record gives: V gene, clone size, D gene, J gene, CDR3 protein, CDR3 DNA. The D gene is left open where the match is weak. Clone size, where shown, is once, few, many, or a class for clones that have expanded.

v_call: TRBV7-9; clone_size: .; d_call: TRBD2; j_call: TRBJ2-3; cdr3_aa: CASSLVLAGPTDTQYF; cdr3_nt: TGTGCCAGCAGCTTAGTACTAGCGGGACCCACAGATACGCAGTATTTT
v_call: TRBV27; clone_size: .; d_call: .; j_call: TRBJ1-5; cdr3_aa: CASSTGKGQPQHF; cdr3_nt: TGTGCCAGCAGTACGGGGAAGGGGCAGCCCCAGCATTTT
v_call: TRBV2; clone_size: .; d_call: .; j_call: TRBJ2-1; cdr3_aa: CASMVTTNNEQFF; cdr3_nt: TGTGCCAGCATGGTGACTACAAACAATGAGCAGTTCTTC
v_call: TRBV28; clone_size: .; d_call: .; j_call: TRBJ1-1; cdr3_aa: CASSLQVMMNTEAFF; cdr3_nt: TGTGCCAGCAGCCTTCAGGTTATGATGAACACTGAAGCTTTCTTT
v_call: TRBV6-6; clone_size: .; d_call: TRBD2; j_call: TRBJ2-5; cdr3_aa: CASRRLAGGETQYF; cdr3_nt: TGTGCCAGCAGAAGACTAGCCGGAGGGGAGACCCAGTACTTC
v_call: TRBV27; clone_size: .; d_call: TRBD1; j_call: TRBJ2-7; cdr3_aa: CASSLRTGPAYEQYF; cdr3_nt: TGTGCCAGCAGTTTACGGACAGGGCCAGCCTACGAGCAGTACTTC
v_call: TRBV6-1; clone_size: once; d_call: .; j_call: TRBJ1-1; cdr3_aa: CASSTGMGNTEAFF; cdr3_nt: TGTGCCAGCAGCACAGGGATGGGGAACACTGAAGCTTTCTTT
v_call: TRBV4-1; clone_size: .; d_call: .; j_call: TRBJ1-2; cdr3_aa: CASSQDGYGYTF; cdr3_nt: TGCGCCAGCAGCCAAGATGGGTATGGCTACACCTTC
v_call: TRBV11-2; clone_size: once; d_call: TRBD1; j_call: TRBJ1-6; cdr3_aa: CASSLARGPGSPLHF; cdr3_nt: TGTGCCAGCAGCTTAGCGAGGGGGCCTGGGTCACCCCTCCACTTT
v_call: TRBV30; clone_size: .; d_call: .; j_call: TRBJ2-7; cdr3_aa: CAWSILLTYEQYF; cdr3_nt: TGTGCCTGGAGTATCCTCTTGACCTACGAGCAGTACTTC
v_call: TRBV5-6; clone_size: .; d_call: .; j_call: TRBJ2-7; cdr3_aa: CASSFLVGVSSYEQYF; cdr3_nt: TGTGCCAGCAGCTTTTTGGTGGGGGTTTCCTCCTACGAGCAGTACTTC
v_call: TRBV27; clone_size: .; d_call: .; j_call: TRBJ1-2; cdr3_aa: CASSLSARYGYTF; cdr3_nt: TGTGCCAGCAGTTTATCTGCACGGTATGGCTACACCTTC
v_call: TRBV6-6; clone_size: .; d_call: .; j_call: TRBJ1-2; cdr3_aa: CASSSRVFYGYTF; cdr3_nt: TGTGCCAGCAGCAGCAGGGTTTTCTATGGCTACACCTTC
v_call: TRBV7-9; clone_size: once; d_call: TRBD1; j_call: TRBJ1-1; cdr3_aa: CASSLFGTGVNPEAFF; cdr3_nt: TGTGCCAGCAGCTTATTTGGGACAGGGGTGAATCCTGAAGCTTTCTTT
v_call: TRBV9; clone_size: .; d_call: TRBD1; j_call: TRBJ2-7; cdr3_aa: CASSAQENDRDREPKNSYEQYF; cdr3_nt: TGTGCCAGCAGCGCACAGGAGAACGACCGGGACAGGGAACCAAAGAACTCCTACGAGCAGTACTTC
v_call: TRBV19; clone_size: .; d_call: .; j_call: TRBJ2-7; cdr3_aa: CASSIGPGTSYEQYF; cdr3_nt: TGTGCCAGTAGTATCGGTCCAGGGACCTCCTACGAGCAGTACTTC
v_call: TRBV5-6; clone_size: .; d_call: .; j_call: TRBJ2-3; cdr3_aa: CASSLGIRTDTQYF; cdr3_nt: TGTGCCAGCAGCTTAGGAATACGGACAGATACGCAGTATTTT
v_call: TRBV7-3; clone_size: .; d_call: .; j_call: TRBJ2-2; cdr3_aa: CASSLPNTGELFF; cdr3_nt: TGTGCCAGCAGCTTACCAAACACGGGGGAGCTGTTTTTT
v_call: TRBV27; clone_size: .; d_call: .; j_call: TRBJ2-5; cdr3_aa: CASMIPRETQYF; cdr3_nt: TGTGCCAGCATGATTCCCCGGGAGACCCAGTACTTC
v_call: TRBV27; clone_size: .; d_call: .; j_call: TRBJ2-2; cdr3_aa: CASSEQGVAGELFF; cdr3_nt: TGTGCCAGCAGTGAACAGGGTGTCGCCGGGGAGCTGTTTTTT
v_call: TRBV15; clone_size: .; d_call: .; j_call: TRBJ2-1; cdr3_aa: CATSRIFTLNEQFF; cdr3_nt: TGTGCCACCAGCAGGATTTTCACCCTCAATGAGCAGTTCTTC
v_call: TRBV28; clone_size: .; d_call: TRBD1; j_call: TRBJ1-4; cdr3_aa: CASSGQGLATNEKLFF; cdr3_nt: TGTGCCAGCAGTGGACAGGGTCTTGCAACTAATGAAAAACTGTTTTTT
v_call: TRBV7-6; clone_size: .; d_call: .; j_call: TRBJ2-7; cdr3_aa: CASRAGPLSYEQYF; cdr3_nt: TGTGCCTCCAGGGCGGGGCCGCTTTCCTACGAGCAGTACTTC
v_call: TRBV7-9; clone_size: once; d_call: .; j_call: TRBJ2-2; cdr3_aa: CASSWGAFKNTGELFF; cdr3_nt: TGTGCCAGCAGCTGGGGGGCCTTCAAGAACACCGGGGAGCTGTTTTTT
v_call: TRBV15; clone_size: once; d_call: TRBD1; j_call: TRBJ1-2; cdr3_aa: CATSSPGQGFFYGYTF; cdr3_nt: TGTGCCACCAGCAGCCCGGGACAGGGGTTCTTCTATGGCTACACCTTC
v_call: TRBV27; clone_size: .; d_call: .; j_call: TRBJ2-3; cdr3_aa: CASSLWPGTTDTQYF; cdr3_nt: TGTGCCAGCAGTTTATGGCCGGGAACCACAGATACGCAGTATTTT
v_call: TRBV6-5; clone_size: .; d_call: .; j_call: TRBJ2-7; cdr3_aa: CASSPRTAGEQYF; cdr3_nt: TGTGCCAGCAGTCCACGGACTGCGGGGGAGCAGTACTTC
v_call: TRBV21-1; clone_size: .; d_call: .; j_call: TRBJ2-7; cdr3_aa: CASSKATGHISYEQYF; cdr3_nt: TGTGCCAGCAGCAAAGCGACAGGGCATATCTCCTACGAGCAGTACTTC
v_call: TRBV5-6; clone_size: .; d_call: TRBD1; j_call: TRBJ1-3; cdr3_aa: CASSYDRAGNTIYF; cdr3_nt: TGTGCCAGCAGCTACGACAGGGCTGGAAACACCATATATTTT
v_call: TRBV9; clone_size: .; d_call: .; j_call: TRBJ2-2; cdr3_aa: CASSVVGGELFF; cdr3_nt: TGTGCCAGCAGCGTAGTTGGCGGGGAGCTGTTTTTT
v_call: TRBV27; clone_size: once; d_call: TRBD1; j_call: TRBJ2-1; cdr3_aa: CASSPDRDNEQFF; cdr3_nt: TGTGCCAGCAGTCCGGACAGGGACAATGAGCAGTTCTTC
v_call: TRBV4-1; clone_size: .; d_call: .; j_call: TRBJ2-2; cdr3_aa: CASSQDRRNTGELFF; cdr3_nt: TGCGCCAGCAGCCAAGATAGGCGAAACACCGGGGAGCTGTTTTTT
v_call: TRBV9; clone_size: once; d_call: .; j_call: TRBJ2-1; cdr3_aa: CASSVGPYEQFF; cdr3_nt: TGTGCCAGCAGCGTGGGGCCCTATGAGCAGTTCTTC
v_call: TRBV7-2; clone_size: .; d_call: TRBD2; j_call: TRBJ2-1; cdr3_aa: CASSLFSGPYNEQFF; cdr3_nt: TGTGCCAGCAGCTTATTTAGCGGGCCCTACAATGAGCAGTTCTTC
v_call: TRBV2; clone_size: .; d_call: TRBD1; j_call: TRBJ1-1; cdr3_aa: CASSGIIIFGTVNTEAFF; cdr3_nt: TGTGCCAGCAGTGGGATTATAATATTTGGGACAGTGAACACTGAAGCTTTCTTT
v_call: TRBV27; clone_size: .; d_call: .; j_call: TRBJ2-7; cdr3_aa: CASSFRPGAYEQYF; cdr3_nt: TGTGCCAGCAGTTTTCGGCCGGGCGCCTACGAGCAGTACTTC
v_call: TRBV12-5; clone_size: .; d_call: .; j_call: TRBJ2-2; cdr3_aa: CASGLGRGNTGELFF; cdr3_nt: TGTGCTAGTGGTTTGGGTAGGGGAAACACCGGGGAGCTGTTTTTT
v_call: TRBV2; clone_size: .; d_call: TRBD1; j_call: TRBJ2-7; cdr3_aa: CASSDRAISYEQYF; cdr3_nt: TGTGCCAGCTCTGACAGGGCAATATCCTACGAGCAGTACTTC
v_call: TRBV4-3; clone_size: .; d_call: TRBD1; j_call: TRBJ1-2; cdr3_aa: CASSPSRDAGGYGYTF; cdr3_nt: TGCGCCAGCAGCCCCTCTCGTGACGCAGGGGGCTATGGCTACACCTTC
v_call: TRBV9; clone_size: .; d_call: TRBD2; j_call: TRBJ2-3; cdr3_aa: CASSGNLAGVEDTQYF; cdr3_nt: TGTGCCAGCAGCGGGAACTTAGCGGGAGTGGAGGATACGCAGTATTTT
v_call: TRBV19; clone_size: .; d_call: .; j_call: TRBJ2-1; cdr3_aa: CASSIHMFNEQFF; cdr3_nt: TGTGCCAGTAGTATCCACATGTTCAATGAGCAGTTCTTC
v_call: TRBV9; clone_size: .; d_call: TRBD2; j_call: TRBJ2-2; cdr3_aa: CASSVVAGVAPFGELFF; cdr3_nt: TGTGCCAGCAGCGTAGTTGCGGGGGTCGCCCCTTTTGGGGAGCTGTTTTTT
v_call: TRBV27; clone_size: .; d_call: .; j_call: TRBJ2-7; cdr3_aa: CASSLGTTYEQYF; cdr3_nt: TGTGCCAGCAGTTTGGGCACCACCTACGAGCAGTACTTC
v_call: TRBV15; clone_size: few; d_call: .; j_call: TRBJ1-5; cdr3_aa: CATSRDRGNQPQHF; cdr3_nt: TGTGCCACCAGCAGAGATAGGGGCAATCAGCCCCAGCATTTT
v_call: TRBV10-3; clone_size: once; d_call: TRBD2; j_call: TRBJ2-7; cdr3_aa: CAISESTSGRSSYEQYF; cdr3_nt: TGTGCCATCAGTGAGTCGACTAGCGGGAGGTCCTCCTACGAGCAGTACTTC
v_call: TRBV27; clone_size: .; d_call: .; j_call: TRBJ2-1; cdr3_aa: CASVDLALSYNEQFF; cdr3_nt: TGTGCCAGCGTTGACCTAGCACTCTCCTACAATGAGCAGTTCTTC
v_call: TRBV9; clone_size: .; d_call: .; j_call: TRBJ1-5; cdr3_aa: CASSVDGGRNQPQHF; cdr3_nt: TGTGCCAGCAGCGTAGATGGGGGCCGCAATCAGCCCCAGCATTTT
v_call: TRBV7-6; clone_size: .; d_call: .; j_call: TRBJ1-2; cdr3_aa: CASSLLGEGIGYTF; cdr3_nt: TGTGCCAGCAGCTTACTCGGGGAGGGAATTGGCTACACCTTC